Shown below are 10 T cell receptor beta chains from a single sample sequenced in a study of T cell responses to AZD1222 COVID-19 vaccine. This table comes from immunoSEQ multiplex PCR, and its TCRdb copy is limited to in-frame clones, with some not included. The sample contains about 110,000 clones, 91% of which appear only once. The source material was peripheral blood, sampled on day 0 of AZD1222 vaccination. Every receptor here comes from an adult in good health.

The chain employs TRBV5-1 and TRBJ1-5; D unclear. Germline V CDR1 and CDR2: SGHRS, YFSETQ. Trimming cost V 2 bases and J 4 bases, with 7 bases left between them. This CDR3 comprises 13 residues. The CDR3 nucleotides are TGCGCCAGCAGCTTAGACCTGAATCAGCCCCAGCATTTT. This encodes CASSLDLNQPQHF. The variable domain in full, completed from reference TRBV5-1 and TRBJ1-5, reads KAGVTQTPRYLIKTRGQQVTLSCSPISGHRSVSWYQQTPGQGLQFLFEYFSETQRNKGNFPGRFSGRQFSNSRSEMNVSTLELGDSALYLCASSLDLNQPQHFGDGTRLSIL.

The J gene is TRBJ2-7, the V gene TRBV18, with D maybe TRBD2 (6 bases). Trimming took 6 bases from V and 4 from J, leaving 16 bases between them. Looked up from germline, CDR1 is KGHSH and CDR2 is LQKENI. There are 14 residues in the CDR3. This chain's CDR3 is CASSTGTSLYEQYF. CDR3 DNA: TGTGCCAGCTCCACCGGGACTTCCCTATACGAGCAGTACTTC.

This CDR3 reads CATDPGFTEAFF. The CDR3 DNA sequence: TGTGCCACCGACCCGGGGTTCACTGAAGCTTTCTTT. The chain uses TRBV2 and TRBJ1-1; D gene ambiguous. Germline values: CDR1 SNHLY, CDR2 FYNNEI. The V end was cut by 10 bases, the J end by 4 bases, with 13 bases between. This CDR3 has 12 residues.

The rearrangement joins TRBV6-5 to TRBJ1-2; D is perhaps TRBD1 (5 bases). The V gene's germline CDR1 is MNHEY and CDR2 SVGAGI. The CDR3 has 15 residues. Deletions cut 2 bases from V and 7 bases from J, with 17 bases between. CDR3 amino acids: CASSYVGNQGVGYTF. In nucleotides, the CDR3 is TGTGCCAGCAGTTACGTGGGTAATCAAGGGGTTGGCTACACCTTC.

The chain uses TRBV7-2 and TRBJ2-6; D perhaps matches TRBD1 (6 bases). This CDR3 comprises 16 residues. V was trimmed by 6 bases and J by 0 bases, leaving 12 bases between them. Looked up from germline, CDR1 is SGHTA and CDR2 is FQGNSA. This CDR3 reads CASRTLGGSGANVLTF. The CDR3 DNA reads as TGTGCCAGCAGGACATTAGGGGGCTCTGGGGCCAACGTCCTGACTTTC.

CDR3 residues: CASSLEPGAGTIYF. The CDR3 bases are TGTGCCAGCAGCTTAGAGCCGGGGGCAGGGACCATATATTTT. The chain is built from TRBV11-2 and TRBJ1-3, with D perhaps matching TRBD1 (6 bases). Germline lookup yields CDR1 SGHAT and CDR2 FQNNGV. Trimming removed 0 bases from V and 10 bases from J, with 13 bases in between. The CDR3 runs to 14 residues.

The chain is built from TRBV6-5 and TRBJ1-3; D uncertain. The CDR3 extends over 14 amino acids. V lost 3 bases, J lost 4 bases, and 10 bases lay in between. Germline CDR1 is MNHEY and CDR2 is SVGAGI. The CDR3 nucleotides read TGTGCCAGCAGTTATATGGAGGCGGGAAACACCATATATTTT. This encodes CASSYMEAGNTIYF.

This clone has just a few counts. In DNA, the CDR3 is TGTGCCAGCTCGTCTCCGGGACACAGATACGAGCAGTACTTC. Translated: CASSSPGHRYEQYF. This sequence joins TRBV18 and TRBJ2-7; D perhaps matches TRBD1 (6 bases). This CDR3 contains 14 residues. CDR1 is KGHSH and CDR2 is LQKENI in the germline V gene. The ends were cut back, 6 bases at V and 4 bases at J, with 16 bases in the middle.

V and J are TRBV6-1 and TRBJ2-7, with TRBD2 matching 8 bases. The CDR3 has 15 residues. J gave up 4 bases and V 2 bases, and 7 bases lay outside the gene matches. Germline lookup yields CDR1 MNHNS and CDR2 SASEGT. In nucleotides, the CDR3 is TGTGCCAGCAGTGAAAATAGCGGGGTGCTTTACGAGCAGTACTTC. It translates to CASSENSGVLYEQYF.

The chain couples TRBV6-1 to TRBJ2-5; no firm D call. The germline gives CDR1 MNHNS, CDR2 SASEGT. There are 12 residues in the CDR3. Trimming removed 0 bases at V and 13 bases at J, with 12 bases between. CDR3 residues: CASSEAAAPPYF. CDR3 DNA sequence: TGTGCCAGCAGTGAAGCGGCGGCACCCCCGTACTTC.